The 19 T cell receptor beta chains reported below all come from one sample, sequenced in a study of Tregs in tolerant kidney transplant recipients. Profiled with immunoSEQ multiplex PCR; TCRdb holds only in-frame clones, not every one. The sample table sets out about 52,000 clones. The input for sequencing was CD4+ T cells from blood, taken before the transplant. These receptors all stem from a human donor who received a combined kidney and bone marrow transplant.

In regard to this clone: The DNA ends 3 residues before the CDR3 does, and the rest of the CDR3 is filled in from the germline J gene. The chain combines TRBV23-1 with TRBJ1-4; 7 bases match TRBD1. TRBV23-1 is identified as an open reading frame with a role that is uncertain. Losses at the gene ends were 2 bases for V and 4 bases for J; bases not matched to a gene: 4. The CDR3 totals 15 residues. CDR3 bases read: TGCGCCAGCAGTCAAAGGGGACAGTTTAATGAAAAA. It translates to CASSQRGQFNEK. The full-length CDR3 reads as CASSQRGQFNEKLFF.

A note on this clone: The CDR3 extends 3 residues past the end of the read, so its final part is completed from the germline J gene. The chain combines TRBV2 with TRBJ1-4; D not certain. Per the germline V gene, CDR1 is SNHLY and CDR2 is FYNNEI. V was clipped by 4 bases and J by 9 bases, with 9 bases between them. This CDR3 region has 12 residues. CDR3 loop: CASSGQTKKLFF. The sequenced part of the CDR3 DNA is TGTGCCAGCAGTGGCCAGACTAAAAAA. The entire variable domain, with the rest obtained from reference TRBV2 and TRBJ1-4, is as follows: EPEVTQTPSHQVTQMGQEVILRCVPISNHLYFYWYRQILGQKVEFLVSFYNNEISEKSEIFDDQFSVERPDGSNFTLKIRSTKLEDSAMYFCASSGQTKKLFFGSGTQLSVL.

A note on this clone: The CDR3 end is not reached by the read, which stops 3 residues before it; the germline J gene fills it in. The chain is built from TRBV7-2 and TRBJ1-2; 11 nucleotides line up with TRBD1. With 5 bases clipped from V and 6 bases from J, the junction kept 8 bases outside the gene matches. Germline CDR1 is SGHTA and CDR2 is FQGNSA. The CDR3 totals 15 residues. The CDR3 protein is CASSPRDRGRDGYTF. The sequenced part of the CDR3 DNA is TGTGCCAGCAGCCCTCGGGACAGGGGGAGAGATGGC.

On this clone itself: The read stops 3 residues short of the end of the CDR3; the missing end is completed from the germline J gene. This sequence joins TRBV30 and TRBJ2-1, with 7 bases identical to TRBD2. CDR3 length: 15 residues. V dropped 3 bases and J dropped 2; count of bases not matched to a gene: 7. The germline CDR1 and CDR2 sequences are GTSNPN and SVGIG (reference sequence). The sequenced CDR3 bases are TGTGCCTGGAGCTCACTAGCGAGGACCTACAATGAG. Encoded protein: CAWSSLARTYNE. The CDR3 reads in full as CAWSSLARTYNEQFF.

Comment on this clone: The CDR3 end falls 3 residues outside the read, so it is completed with the germline J gene. The rearrangement uses TRBV10-3 and TRBJ2-3; D unresolved. Germline assignment: CDR1 ENHRY and CDR2 SYGVKD. Trimming took off 5 bases at V and 0 bases at J, with 3 bases between the two ends. The CDR3 spans 12 residues. The CDR3 bases that were read are TGTGCCATCAGTCCTAGCACAGATACG. Translation gives CAISPSTDT. The full CDR3 protein is CAISPSTDTQYF.

A note on this clone: Read data end 3 residues before the CDR3 end; the end is taken from the germline J gene. The chain is built from TRBV7-1 and TRBJ2-1, with 11 bases lining up with TRBD2. TRBV7-1 is an ORF, with its function uncertain. V gave up 3 bases and J gave up 4 bases; unmatched junction bases: 17. CDR3 size: 20 residues. The CDR3 DNA, read in part, is TGTGCCAGCAGCTCCCCCGGCGGGCGGGGGACTAGCGGACCTTACAATGAG. Translation gives CASSSPGGRGTSGPYNE. In full, the CDR3 is CASSSPGGRGTSGPYNEQFF.

Comment on this clone: Read data end 3 residues before the CDR3 end; the end is taken from the germline J gene. The chain is built from TRBV29-1 and TRBJ1-2, with 7 bases fitting TRBD1. CDR3 size: 13 residues. Germline CDR1 is SQVTM and CDR2 is ANQGSEA. The V gene end was trimmed by 4 bases and the J gene end by 7 bases; junction bases not matched to a gene: 9. The chain's CDR3 is CSVALQGQFGYTF. Partial CDR3 DNA: TGCAGCGTTGCCCTCCAGGGACAGTTTGGC.

Concerning this clone: The missing CDR3 end, 3 residues past where the read stops, is filled in from the germline J gene. The gene calls are TRBV6-2 or TRBV6-3 and TRBJ1-6; 9 bases are a match to TRBD1. The V and J ends lost 8 bases and 7 bases, in that order; junction bases with no gene match: 3. Germline CDR1 MNHEY, CDR2 SVGEGT. The CDR3 sequence is 13 residues long. The sequenced CDR3 bases are TGTGCCAGCGGGACAGGGAAAAATTCACCC. Translating it yields CASGTGKNSP. From start to end, the CDR3 is CASGTGKNSPLHF.

The covered CDR3 bases are TGCAGTGCTAGACCCGACAGGGGTCAGCCC. Its translation is CSARPDRGQP. The whole CDR3 protein reads CSARPDRGQPQHF. The rearrangement joins TRBV20-1 to TRBJ1-5, with 8 nucleotides matching TRBD1. Read sequence stops 3 residues before the CDR3 end, and the germline J gene provides the missing end. Germline loops: CDR1 DFQATT, CDR2 SNEGSKA (reference sequence). The CDR3 sequence is 13 residues long. Unmatched junction bases numbered 3, after V lost 2 bases and J lost 6 bases.

To note about this clone: The read halts 3 residues ahead of the CDR3 end, with the missing end drawn from the germline J gene. The J gene is TRBJ2-2, the V gene TRBV5-6, with D possibly TRBD2 on 6 matching bases. CDR3 length equals 14 residues. The V gene's germline CDR1 is SGHDT and CDR2 YYEEEE. V gave up 5 bases and J gave up 4 bases, with 12 bases separating them. CDR3 region: CASSLAVGTGELFF. The DNA read from the CDR3 is TGTGCCAGCAGTTTAGCGGTAGGCACCGGGGAG.

A word on this clone: The CDR3 end lies 3 residues beyond the end of the read and is filled in from the germline J gene. This chain links TRBV2 with TRBJ1-5; 9 bases are shared with TRBD1. In germline, CDR1 is SNHLY, CDR2 FYNNEI. V trimming: 6 bases; J trimming: 1 base; junction bases outside the gene matches: 4. The CDR3 is 15 amino acids. The CDR3: CASRGTGISNQPQHF. The sequenced part of the CDR3 DNA is TGTGCCAGCAGGGGGACAGGGATCAGCAATCAGCCC. Full variable domain (rest looked up from reference TRBV2 and TRBJ1-5): EPEVTQTPSHQVTQMGQEVILRCVPISNHLYFYWYRQILGQKVEFLVSFYNNEISEKSEIFDDQFSVERPDGSNFTLKIRSTKLEDSAMYFCASRGTGISNQPQHFGDGTRLSIL.

Concerning this clone itself: The CDR3 end falls 3 residues outside the read, so it is completed with the germline J gene. V and J are TRBV19 and TRBJ2-1; 11 bases match TRBD2. Per germline, CDR1 LNHDA and CDR2 SQIVND (reference sequence). There are 16 residues in the CDR3. With V trimmed by 5 bases and J by 7 bases, 10 bases remained unmatched. The DNA read from the CDR3 is TGTGCCAGTAGTTCCTTCAGGGCTAGCGGGAGGAATGAG. Its protein is CASSSFRASGRNE. The entire CDR3 protein is CASSSFRASGRNEQFF. Combining the CDR3 with reference TRBV19 and TRBJ2-1 gives the whole variable domain DGGITQSPKYLFRKEGQNVTLSCEQNLNHDAMYWYRQDPGQGLRLIYYSQIVNDFQKGDIAEGYSVSREKKESFPLTVTSAQKNPTAFYLCASSSFRASGRNEQFFGPGTRLTVL.

Worth noting for this clone: The CDR3 goes on 3 residues after the read ends, and that part is filled in from the germline J gene. The chain is built from TRBV5-1 and TRBJ1-2; TRBD1 agrees at 7 bases. The germline gives CDR1 SGHRS, CDR2 YFSETQ. This CDR3 region has 12 residues. This CDR3 reads CASSHGTAGYTF. The CDR3 DNA, read in part, is TGCGCCAGCAGCCATGGGACAGCGGGC. Supplemented by reference TRBV5-1 and TRBJ1-2, the full variable domain reads KAGVTQTPRYLIKTRGQQVTLSCSPISGHRSVSWYQQTPGQGLQFLFEYFSETQRNKGNFPGRFSGRQFSNSRSEMNVSTLELGDSALYLCASSHGTAGYTFGSGTRLTVV.

A word on this clone: The sequence runs out 3 residues before the end of the CDR3; the remainder is reconstructed from the germline J gene. V and J are TRBV7-2 and TRBJ2-6, with a tentative D call TRBD2 (6 bases). Per the germline V gene, CDR1 is SGHTA and CDR2 is FQGNSA. Between the trimmed V and J ends, which lost 7 bases and 3 bases, there was a span of 13 bases. The CDR3 runs to 15 residues. The CDR3 protein is CASTLQEGGANVLTF. The part of the CDR3 DNA that was read is TGTGCCAGCACCCTTCAGGAGGGTGGGGCCAACGTC.

Points on this clone: The CDR3 extends 3 residues past the end of the read, so its final part is completed from the germline J gene. The chain joins TRBV6-2 or TRBV6-3 to TRBJ2-4; maybe TRBD2 (6 bases). The CDR3 covers 16 residues. V was clipped by 8 bases and J by 0 bases, with 17 bases between them. Germline values: CDR1 MNHEY, CDR2 SVGEGT. The sequenced part of the CDR3 DNA is TGTGCCAGCTCGGACCGGGGGAGGCCAGCCAAAAACATT. This sequence encodes CASSDRGRPAKNI. The CDR3 as a whole reads CASSDRGRPAKNIQYF.

On this clone: Sequencing ends 3 residues short of the CDR3 end; the germline J gene provides the rest. This sequence joins TRBV10-2 and TRBJ2-2, with D possibly matching TRBD2 (6 bases). The germline gives CDR1 WSHSY, CDR2 SAAADI. Trimming removed 3 bases at V and 0 bases at J, with 11 bases between. CDR3 length equals 16 residues. The CDR3 loop is CASSDRGRTNTGELFF. The DNA read from the CDR3 is TGCGCCAGCAGTGACCGGGGGAGAACGAACACCGGGGAG.

With regard to this clone: The CDR3 end is not reached by the read, which stops 3 residues before it; the germline J gene fills it in. This chain links TRBV2 with TRBJ2-7; TRBD1 matches at 9 bases. Germline values: CDR1 SNHLY, CDR2 FYNNEI. The CDR3 is made up of 13 amino acids. The J segment lost 3 bases and the V segment lost 6 bases, leaving 3 bases of the junction unmatched. CDR3 DNA, as far as it was read: TGTGCCAGCAGAGACAGGGGGAGCTACGAG. It translates to CASRDRGSYE. The CDR3 as a whole reads CASRDRGSYEQYF.

With respect to this clone: Read coverage stops 3 residues before the CDR3 terminus; the germline J gene supplies the remainder. The chain uses TRBV10-3 and TRBJ1-2; TRBD1 aligns across 7 bases. CDR3 size: 13 residues. CDR1 ENHRY and CDR2 SYGVKD come from the germline V gene. The ends lost 8 bases at V and 4 bases at J; junction bases unmatched: 7. The CDR3 DNA, read in part, is TGTGCCATCTCACAGGGGAAAGTCTATGGC. It specifies CAISQGKVYG. The complete CDR3 sequence is CAISQGKVYGYTF.

Worth noting for this clone: The read comes to an end 3 residues before the CDR3 does, leaving the germline J gene to fill in the end. V is TRBV18 and J is TRBJ2-1; 9 bases align to TRBD2. Trimming cost V 6 bases and J 9 bases; bases outside gene matches: 3. The germline V gene encodes CDR1 KGHSH and CDR2 LQKENI. This CDR3 comprises 12 residues. The part of the CDR3 DNA that was read is TGTGCCAGCTCGTCGACTAGCGGTGAG. Translated: CASSSTSGE. The CDR3 in full is CASSSTSGEQFF.